A selection of T cell receptor beta chains follows, all from one sample in a study of tumor and adjacent non-tumor tissue in lung cancer. TCRdb itself ran the multiplex PCR reads through MiXCR, one entry per CDR3 protein. The sample contains 200,000 to 250,000 distinct CDR3 sequences, about 71% of which appear only once. Source material: lung tumor tissue. The receptors here all came from a man in his 60s with non-small cell lung cancer. Each CDR3 is given with its conserved first and last residue. D genes are given only for firm matches. A clone size is listed for some rows: how often the clone was seen (once, few, many), or a class if it is expanded.

V: TRBV24-1; size: -; D: -; J: TRBJ2-7; length: 15; CDR3: CATSDSAGLGYEQYF; DNA: TGTGCCACCAGTGATTCCGCAGGGTTGGGCTACGAGCAGTACTTC
V: TRBV4-3; size: -; D: -; J: TRBJ2-6; length: 16; CDR3: CASSQEAVSGSNILIF; DNA: TGCGCCAGCAGCCAAGAGGCGGTATCTGGGAGCAACATCCTGATTTTC
V: TRBV5-1; size: -; D: -; J: TRBJ2-3; length: 16; CDR3: CASSLNVGARTDTQYF; DNA: TGCGCCAGCAGCTTGAACGTGGGGGCCCGCACAGATACGCAGTATTTT
V: TRBV6-1; size: -; D: TRBD1; J: TRBJ1-5; length: 13; CDR3: CASSFYRGQPQHF; DNA: TGTGCCAGCAGTTTCTACAGGGGTCAGCCCCAGCATTTT
V: TRBV11-3; size: -; D: TRBD1; J: TRBJ2-5; length: 15; CDR3: CASSSGQGIFDTQYF; DNA: TGTGCCAGCAGCTCTGGACAGGGCATATTCGATACCCAGTACTTC
V: TRBV29-1; size: -; D: TRBD1; J: TRBJ1-5; length: 15; CDR3: CSEATGTGGAEPQHF; DNA: TGCAGTGAGGCAACCGGGACAGGGGGCGCGGAGCCCCAGCATTTT
V: TRBV12-3/TRBV12-4; size: few; D: -; J: TRBJ1-2; length: 11; CDR3: CASSLEAVGTF; DNA: TGTGCCAGCAGTTTAGAGGCGGTCGGCACCTTC
V: TRBV20-1; size: -; D: TRBD2; J: TRBJ2-1; length: 14; CDR3: CGASAGGIYNEQFF; DNA: TGCGGTGCCTCGGCGGGAGGGATTTACAATGAGCAGTTCTTC
V: TRBV6-1; size: -; D: -; J: TRBJ2-3; length: 13; CDR3: CASSDGPGKTEYF; DNA: TGTGCCAGCAGTGACGGCCCAGGGAAAACGGAGTATTTT
V: TRBV4-2; size: -; D: -; J: TRBJ2-7; length: 15; CDR3: CTSSQDRTSSYEQYF; DNA: TGTACCAGCAGCCAAGATAGGACATCCTCCTACGAGCAGTACTTC
V: TRBV7-2; size: many; D: TRBD2; J: TRBJ2-3; length: 14; CDR3: CASSPSGATDTQYF; DNA: TGTGCCAGCAGCCCTAGCGGGGCCACAGATACGCAGTATTTT
V: TRBV11-3; size: -; D: -; J: TRBJ1-4; length: 17; CDR3: CASSPSVLGITNEKLFF; DNA: TGTGCCAGCAGCCCATCGGTACTGGGGATCACTAATGAAAAACTGTTTTTT
V: TRBV6-2/TRBV6-3; size: -; D: TRBD2; J: TRBJ2-3; length: 17; CDR3: CASTQPALVGGIGTQYF; DNA: TGTGCCAGCACTCAACCCGCGTTAGTGGGAGGGATAGGTACGCAGTATTTT
V: TRBV11-2; size: once; D: TRBD1; J: TRBJ2-5; length: 14; CDR3: CISIIGQGRETQYF; DNA: TGTATCAGCATCATCGGACAGGGGCGAGAGACCCAGTACTTC
V: TRBV29-1; size: many; D: TRBD2; J: TRBJ2-3; length: 18; CDR3: CSVAWASGRASQGDTQYF; DNA: TGCAGCGTTGCCTGGGCTAGCGGGAGGGCCAGTCAGGGAGATACGCAGTATTTT
V: TRBV4-1; size: few; D: -; J: TRBJ2-2; length: 15; CDR3: CASSQRPDYTGELFF; DNA: TGCGCCAGCAGCCAACGACCAGATTACACCGGGGAGCTGTTTTTT
V: TRBV10-1; size: -; D: TRBD2; J: TRBJ2-3; length: 15; CDR3: CASSEAGGRADTQYF; DNA: TGCGCCAGCAGTGAGGCGGGGGGTCGCGCAGATACGCAGTATTTT
V: TRBV28; size: -; D: TRBD1; J: TRBJ1-4; length: 16; CDR3: CASSPPQGVTNEKLPF; DNA: TGTGCCAGCAGCCCCCCTCAGGGGGTTACTAATGAAAAACTGCCTTTT
V: TRBV11-3; size: few; D: TRBD1; J: TRBJ2-7; length: 13; CDR3: CASSSDRGHEQYF; DNA: TGTGCCAGCAGCTCCGACAGGGGCCACGAGCAGTACTTC
V: TRBV11-3; size: -; D: -; J: TRBJ1-2; length: 14; CDR3: CVSSTGALKRGYSF; DNA: TGTGTCAGCAGCACCGGGGCCCTCAAGCGCGGCTACTCCTTC
V: TRBV20-1; size: -; D: -; J: TRBJ1-1; length: 15; CDR3: CSDSGDNTLTNEAFF; DNA: TGCAGTGATAGTGGGGACAACACCTTGACGAATGAAGCTTTCTTT
V: TRBV11-3; size: many; D: -; J: TRBJ2-7; length: 13; CDR3: CASSPRHANEQYF; DNA: TGTGCCAGCAGCCCCCGGCATGCCAACGAGCAGTACTTC
V: TRBV12-3/TRBV12-4; size: -; D: TRBD1; J: TRBJ1-1; length: 17; CDR3: CASSITTTGGMNTEFFF; DNA: TGTGCCAGCAGCATAACTACTACAGGGGGCATGAACACTGAATTTTTCTTT
V: TRBV11-2; size: many; D: -; J: TRBJ2-1; length: 17; CDR3: CASSPPGLASSYNEQFF; DNA: TGTGCCAGCAGCCCACCCGGTCTAGCCTCCTCCTACAATGAGCAGTTCTTC
V: TRBV28; size: -; D: TRBD1; J: TRBJ2-7; length: 13; CDR3: CASTSPDRDEQYF; DNA: TGTGCCAGCACCTCCCCGGACAGGGACGAGCAGTACTTC
V: TRBV5-1; size: few; D: -; J: TRBJ1-2; length: 16; CDR3: CASSRLLIGANYGYTF; DNA: TGCGCCAGCAGCCGGCTTCTCATCGGGGCTAACTATGGCTACACCTTC
V: TRBV12-5; size: -; D: TRBD1; J: TRBJ1-2; length: 15; CDR3: CASGLRTGGPIGYTF; DNA: TGTGCTAGTGGTTTGCGTACAGGGGGACCTATCGGCTACACCTTC
V: TRBV11-3; size: -; D: -; J: TRBJ2-3; length: 16; CDR3: CASSRGLSQRADAQYF; DNA: TGTGCCAGCAGTCGCGGACTCTCACAGAGGGCAGATGCGCAGTATTTT
V: TRBV11-2; size: -; D: -; J: TRBJ2-1; length: 16; CDR3: CANSPQSTSSYNEQFF; DNA: TGTGCCAACAGCCCACAGTCTACGAGCTCCTACAATGAGCAGTTCTTC
V: TRBV28; size: -; D: TRBD2; J: TRBJ2-1; length: 13; CDR3: CASSIPSGNEQFF; DNA: TGTGCCAGCAGTATCCCTAGCGGCAATGAGCAGTTCTTC
V: TRBV5-4; size: -; D: TRBD1; J: TRBJ1-1; length: 16; CDR3: CASSPTGSVMNTEAFF; DNA: TGTGCCAGCAGCCCGACAGGGAGTGTCATGAACACTGAAGCTTTCTTT
V: TRBV15; size: -; D: -; J: TRBJ1-1; length: 14; CDR3: CATSRVRWITEAFF; DNA: TGTGCCACCAGCAGAGTAAGGTGGATCACTGAAGCTTTCTTT
V: TRBV11-1; size: -; D: -; J: TRBJ2-2; length: 14; CDR3: CASSFSRSTGELFF; DNA: TGTGCCAGCAGCTTTAGTCGGAGCACCGGGGAACTGTTTTTT
V: TRBV2; size: -; D: -; J: TRBJ2-2; length: 16; CDR3: CASSEVRFQGTGELFF; DNA: TGTGCCAGCAGTGAAGTCAGATTCCAGGGCACCGGGGAGCTATTTTTT
V: TRBV12-5; size: -; D: -; J: TRBJ1-5; length: 17; CDR3: CASGLVQRGYSNQSQHF; DNA: TGTGCTAGTGGTTTGGTACAGAGAGGATATAGCAATCAGTCCCAGCATTTT